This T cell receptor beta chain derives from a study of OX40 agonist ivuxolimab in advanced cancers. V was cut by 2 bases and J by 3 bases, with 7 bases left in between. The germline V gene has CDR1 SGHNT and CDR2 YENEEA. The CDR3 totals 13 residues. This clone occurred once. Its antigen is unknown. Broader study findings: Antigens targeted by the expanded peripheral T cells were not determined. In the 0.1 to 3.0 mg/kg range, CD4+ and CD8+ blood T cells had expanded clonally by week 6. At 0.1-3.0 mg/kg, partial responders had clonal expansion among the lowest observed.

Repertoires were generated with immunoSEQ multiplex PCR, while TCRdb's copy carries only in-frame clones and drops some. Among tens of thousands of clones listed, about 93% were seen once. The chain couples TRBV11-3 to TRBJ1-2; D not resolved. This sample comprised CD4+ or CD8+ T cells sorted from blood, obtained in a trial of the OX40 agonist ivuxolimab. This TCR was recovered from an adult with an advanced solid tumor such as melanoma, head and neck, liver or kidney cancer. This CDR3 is CASSLYTDYGYTF. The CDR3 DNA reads TGTGCCAGCAGCTTATACACCGACTATGGCTACACCTTC.